Listed below are T cell receptor beta chains from one sample, sequenced in a study of control samples from healthy donors and cancer patients. Repertoires were generated with immunoSEQ multiplex PCR, while TCRdb's copy carries only in-frame clones and drops some. The table records 150,000 to 180,000 clones, nearly 95% of them present only once. Sequencing input: blood. These receptors were obtained from a man between 45 and 60 years old in good health. CDR3s include the opening cysteine and the closing phenylalanine or tryptophan. The D gene is left open where the match is weak. Not every row has a clone size; where given, it reads once, few, many or a size class.

TGCAGTGCCCCCAGGGTGGATACGCAGTATTTT,CSAPRVDTQYF,.,TRBJ2-3,TRBV20-1,.
TGTGCCACCAGTGACCGACTACCCAATGAGCAGTTCTTC,CATSDRLPNEQFF,.,TRBJ2-1,TRBV24-1,.
TGCAGTGCTTCCCAGTACGCTGAAGCTTTCTTT,CSASQYAEAFF,once,TRBJ1-1,TRBV20-1,.
TGTGCCAGCACCTTGACAGGGGGCGATGGCTACACCTTC,CASTLTGGDGYTF,.,TRBJ1-2,TRBV6-5,TRBD1
TGCAGCGTTGGAGGCATAGCTAGCGGGAGGGCCCGATATTCCTACAATGAGCAGTTCTTC,CSVGGIASGRARYSYNEQFF,.,TRBJ2-1,TRBV29-1,TRBD2
TGTGCCAGCAGAGACCGGACAGGATACTATGGCTACACCTTC,CASRDRTGYYGYTF,.,TRBJ1-2,TRBV2,TRBD1
TGTGCCAGCAGCCAAGGTACGGGATCCCGCTACGAGCAGTACTTC,CASSQGTGSRYEQYF,.,TRBJ2-7,TRBV3-1/TRBV3-2,.
TGTGCCAGCAGCTTGGAGAGCTACAATGAGCAGTTCTTC,CASSLESYNEQFF,.,TRBJ2-1,TRBV5-4,.
TGTGCCAGCAGGGGGACTAGCGTTTACAATGAGCAGTTCTTC,CASRGTSVYNEQFF,.,TRBJ2-1,TRBV27,TRBD2
TGTGCCAGCTCACGGGAAGGGGGCTACGAGCAGTACTTC,CASSREGGYEQYF,.,TRBJ2-7,TRBV18,.
TGTGCCAGCAAGGAGTCTAGGGCCCAAGAGACCCAGTACTTC,CASKESRAQETQYF,.,TRBJ2-5,TRBV2,.
TGTGCCAGTAGTAGTTTGTCAGGGGTAGGGAACACTGAAGCTTTCTTT,CASSSLSGVGNTEAFF,.,TRBJ1-1,TRBV19,.
TGTGCCACCAGTGGGGGACAGGGGTATCGAGAGACCCAGTACTTC,CATSGGQGYRETQYF,.,TRBJ2-5,TRBV24-1,TRBD1
TGTGCCAGCAGGCCCGGGAGCGACTCTGGAAACACCATATATTTT,CASRPGSDSGNTIYF,.,TRBJ1-3,TRBV6-5,.
TGTGCCAGCATGCTCGGGAACTATGGCTACACCTTC,CASMLGNYGYTF,.,TRBJ1-2,TRBV6-5,.
TGTGCCACCAGTGATGGGACAGGGATATCCTACGAGCAGTACTTC,CATSDGTGISYEQYF,.,TRBJ2-7,TRBV24-1,TRBD1
TGTGCCAGCAGTGTCGGGACAGGGCCTACGCAGTATTTT,CASSVGTGPTQYF,.,TRBJ2-3,TRBV28,TRBD1
TGTGCCAGCAGTGGTGGGTTGGGGACAGGGGGTCTAGAGGAGCAGTTCTTC,CASSGGLGTGGLEEQFF,.,TRBJ2-1,TRBV2,TRBD1
TGTGCCAGCAGTTCCCCGGGACAGGGACAGTACGAGCAGTACTTC,CASSSPGQGQYEQYF,once,TRBJ2-7,TRBV28,TRBD1
TGCGCCAGCTCATTTGCAACTAATGAAAAACTGTTTTTT,CASSFATNEKLFF,once,TRBJ1-4,TRBV10-2,.
TGTGCCAGCAGTTTGTACGGGGAGCTGTTTTTT,CASSLYGELFF,.,TRBJ2-2,TRBV27,.
TGTGCCAGCTCACCGCTACCGGGAGGGGATGAGCAGTTCTTC,CASSPLPGGDEQFF,.,TRBJ2-1,TRBV18,TRBD2